The T cell receptor beta chain under discussion was sequenced for a study of blood T cell repertoires in COVID-19. Study-wide context: Whether acute or convalescent, the COVID-19 samples came from the United States, Italy and Spain. T cells, B-cell-depleted T cells, or PBMCs provided the cDNA or gDNA that served as material.

Method: immunoSEQ multiplex PCR; TCRdb's copy keeps in-frame clones and lacks some. Of around 310,000 clones listed, approximately 89% are singletons. The sequenced material came from PBMCs or T cells enriched from blood (not recorded which). This sequence originates from a middle-aged woman who had recovered from COVID-19.

CDR3 in DNA: TGTGCCAGCCGGGACAGGGTATACTACGAGCAGTACTTC. This gives the protein CASRDRVYYEQYF. V gene TRBV2 combines with J gene TRBJ2-7, with 9 bases fitting TRBD1. The J segment lost 3 bases and the V segment lost 8 bases, leaving 5 bases of the junction unmatched. The CDR3 sequence is 13 residues long. The germline CDR1 and CDR2 sequences are SNHLY and FYNNEI.